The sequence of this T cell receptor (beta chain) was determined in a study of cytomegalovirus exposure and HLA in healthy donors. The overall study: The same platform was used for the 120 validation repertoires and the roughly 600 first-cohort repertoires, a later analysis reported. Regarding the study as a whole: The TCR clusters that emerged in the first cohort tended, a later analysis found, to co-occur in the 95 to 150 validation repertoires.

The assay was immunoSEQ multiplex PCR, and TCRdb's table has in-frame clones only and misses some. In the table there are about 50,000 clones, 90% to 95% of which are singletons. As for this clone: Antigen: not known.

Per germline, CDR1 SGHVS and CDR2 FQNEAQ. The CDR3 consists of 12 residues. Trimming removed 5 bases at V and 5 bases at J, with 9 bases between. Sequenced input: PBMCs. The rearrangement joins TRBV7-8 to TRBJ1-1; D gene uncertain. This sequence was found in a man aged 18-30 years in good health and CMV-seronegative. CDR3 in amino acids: CASSHLGTEAFF. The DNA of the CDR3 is TGTGCCAGCAGCCACCTAGGTACTGAAGCTTTCTTT.